This T cell receptor (beta chain) emerged from a study of metastatic and nonmetastatic thyroid tumors. Looking at the study overall: Malignant and benign thyroid patients had repertoires compared in peripheral blood and tumor or nodule tissue.

No treatment had been given to any patient before thyroid surgery. As processed by the authors: The study's classifier, a distant-metastasis tool for papillary thyroid cancer, was built using CDR3 differences across clinicopathological groups. TCRdb ran MiXCR on the PCR reads. For this entry, the V and J calls and clone size follow TCRdb and not the study's own pipeline. The data contain over 14,000 clones, about a quarter of them seen just once; the ten biggest clones take up 8.4%. Germline assignment: CDR1 SGHNT and CDR2 YYREEE (reference sequence). V lost 0 bases and J lost 8, with 14 bases in between. This CDR3 region has 14 residues. This clone was recorded many times. What it binds is unknown. Study outcomes and limitations: Malignant tumors reportedly showed significantly higher TCR beta diversity than benign nodules in both blood and tumor.

V is TRBV5-4 and J is TRBJ1-2; D is ambiguous. The origin of this receptor is a female donor with papillary thyroid cancer or a benign thyroid nodule (not recorded which). Some clones in this sample may be carry-over from other donors' samples. The sample comprised tumor tissue. The CDR3 bases are TGTGCCAGCAGCTTGGGAGACACCCGAGGCGGCTACACCTTC. It codes for CASSLGDTRGGYTF.